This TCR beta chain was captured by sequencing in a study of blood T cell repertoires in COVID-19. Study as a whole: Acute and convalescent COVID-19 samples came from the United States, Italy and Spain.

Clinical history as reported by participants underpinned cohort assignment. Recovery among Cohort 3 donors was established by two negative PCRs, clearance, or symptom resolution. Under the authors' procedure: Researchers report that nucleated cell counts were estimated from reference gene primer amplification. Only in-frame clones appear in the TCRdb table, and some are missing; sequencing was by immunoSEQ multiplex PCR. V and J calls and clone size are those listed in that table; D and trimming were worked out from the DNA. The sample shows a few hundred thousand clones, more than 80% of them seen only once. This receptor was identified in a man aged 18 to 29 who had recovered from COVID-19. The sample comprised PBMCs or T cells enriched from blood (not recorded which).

CDR3 sequence reads: CASSFGELSSPLHF. Here the CDR3 DNA reads TGCGCCAGCAGCTTTGGAGAGCTCAGTTCACCCCTCCACTTT. This rearrangement joins TRBV5-1 to TRBJ1-6, with D unclear. V gave up 2 bases and J gave up 9 bases, with 12 bases separating them. The CDR3 extends over 14 amino acids. Germline V gives CDR1 SGHRS, CDR2 YFSETQ.